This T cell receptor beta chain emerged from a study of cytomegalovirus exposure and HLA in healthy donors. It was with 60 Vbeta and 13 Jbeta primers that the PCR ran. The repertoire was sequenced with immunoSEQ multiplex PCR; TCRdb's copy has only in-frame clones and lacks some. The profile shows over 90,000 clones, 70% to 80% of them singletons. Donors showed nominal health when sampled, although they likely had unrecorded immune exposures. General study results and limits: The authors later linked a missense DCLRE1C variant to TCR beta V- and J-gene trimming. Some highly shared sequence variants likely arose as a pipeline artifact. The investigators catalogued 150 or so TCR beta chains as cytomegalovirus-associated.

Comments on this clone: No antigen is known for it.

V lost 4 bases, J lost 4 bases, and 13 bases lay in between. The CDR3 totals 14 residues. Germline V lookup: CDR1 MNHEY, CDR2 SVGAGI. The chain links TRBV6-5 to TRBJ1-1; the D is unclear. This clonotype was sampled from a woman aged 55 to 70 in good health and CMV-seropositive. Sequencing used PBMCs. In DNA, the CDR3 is TGTGCCAGCAGTTCCCCCGTGGGGAGCACTGAAGCTTTCTTT. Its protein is CASSSPVGSTEAFF.